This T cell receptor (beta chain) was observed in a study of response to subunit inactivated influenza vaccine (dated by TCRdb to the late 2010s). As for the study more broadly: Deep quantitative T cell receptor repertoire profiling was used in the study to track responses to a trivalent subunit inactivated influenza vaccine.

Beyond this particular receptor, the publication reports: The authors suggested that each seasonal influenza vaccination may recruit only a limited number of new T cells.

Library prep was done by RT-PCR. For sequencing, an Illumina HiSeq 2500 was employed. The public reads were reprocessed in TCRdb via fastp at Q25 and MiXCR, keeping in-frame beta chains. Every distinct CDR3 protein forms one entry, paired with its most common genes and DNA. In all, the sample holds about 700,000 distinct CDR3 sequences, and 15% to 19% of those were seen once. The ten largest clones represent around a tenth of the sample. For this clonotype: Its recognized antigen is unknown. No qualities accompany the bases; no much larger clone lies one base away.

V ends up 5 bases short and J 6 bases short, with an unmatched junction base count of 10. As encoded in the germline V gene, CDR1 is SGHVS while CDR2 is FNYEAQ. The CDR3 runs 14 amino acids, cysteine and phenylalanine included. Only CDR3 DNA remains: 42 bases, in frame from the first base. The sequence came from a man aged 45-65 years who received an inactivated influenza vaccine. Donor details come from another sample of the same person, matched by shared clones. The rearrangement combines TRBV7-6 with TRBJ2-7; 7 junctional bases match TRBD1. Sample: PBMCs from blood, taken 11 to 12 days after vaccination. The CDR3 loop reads CASSPRQGVSEQYF. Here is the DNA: TGTGCCAGCAGCCCCCGACAGGGAGTCTCCGAGCAGTACTTC.